The source of this T cell receptor beta chain is a study of T cells after yellow fever vaccination (dated by TCRdb to between 2018 and 2020). Broadly, across the study: The SMART-Seq v4 Ultra Low Input RNA kit was used to prepare libraries from fractions with low cell numbers. Blood samples were taken at several timepoints before and after primary and secondary immunization, and bulk PBMC replicates and cell subsets were isolated. To follow T-cell clones before and after both primary and booster YFV17D yellow fever vaccination, bulk TCR alpha and beta repertoires underwent longitudinal sequencing. The cohort comprised two healthy male donors, one aged 18 to 30 and one aged 30 to 39 years. Study-level results and caveats: The secondary T-cell response was weaker than the primary response but faster, peaking on day 5 instead of day 15. After the booster, most of the clones that had expanded following primary vaccination were detected again (just under 97% of CD4 and around 87% of CD8), which suggests that memory was broadly maintained. Because only a couple of donors were included in the study, the extent to which the findings can be generalized is limited. FACS-sorted repertoires could contain abundant contaminating clonotypes from the bulk population, so computational filtering was required. A small share of clonotypes was detected in both CD4 and CD8 compartments, with the overlap likely arising from convergent recombination.

TCR cDNA was made using 5'RACE template switching, a step that added a universal primer site and unique molecular identifiers. Priming of cDNA synthesis was performed from both the TCR alpha and TCR beta constant segments. Library amplification used two PCR steps, and the second PCR step added sample barcodes and sequencing adapters. Libraries were sequenced on Illumina HiSeq 2500 (2x100 bp) or NovaSeq (2x150 bp). As for how the authors treated the data: MIGEC handled demultiplexing of reads and collapsing into UMI consensus sequences, while MiXCR performed V(D)J alignment. Clonotypes responding to the vaccine were identified with edgeR on replicate PBMC samples, with the criteria of FDR below 0.01 and a log2 fold change above 5 up to day 15. Bulk clonotypes were assigned CD4 or CD8 identity according to which sequenced CD4 or CD8 repertoire held them at higher abundance. TCRdb handled the public reads itself, with Q25 trimming in fastp and clone calling in MiXCR, and kept productive beta chains. Rows matching on CDR3 protein sequence are summarized as one entry with the most common DNA and genes. For this entry, the V and J calls and clone size follow TCRdb and not the study's own pipeline. This sample lists approximately 550,000 distinct CDR3 sequences; under 25% were detected once. The ten largest make up roughly an eighth of the sample.

The CDR3 numbers 16 residues from cysteine through phenylalanine. Of the read, only the CDR3 DNA is kept; its 48 bases are in frame from base 1. Trimmed from V: 5 bases; trimmed from J: 9 bases; junction bases lacking a gene match: 8. The germline V gene yields KGHDR for CDR1 and SFDVKD for CDR2. This clonotype was counted ten times or more. It lacks a known antigen. Base qualities are not at hand, and no much larger clone is one base apart. The treatment or condition label, read with the paper, signifies: live attenuated yellow fever vaccine strain. Two biological replicates of bulk PBMCs were collected at each blood-draw timepoint. PBMCs were isolated from peripheral blood using a standard Ficoll-Paque protocol. TriZol was used to extract RNA from bulk PBMCs, from CD4 and CD8 fractions, and from dextramer-positive and dextramer-negative fractions.

The sequence derives from a man under 40 who received the YFV17D yellow fever vaccine. The rearranged segments are TRBV24-1 and TRBJ2-1; TRBD2 lines up with 14 middle nucleotides. The material was PBMCs, obtained 15 days after the yellow fever booster vaccination. The CDR3 here reads CATSARGLAGVFEQFF. The DNA reads TGTGCCACCAGTGCAAGGGGACTAGCGGGAGTGTTTGAGCAGTTCTTC.